This T cell receptor (beta chain) was found in a study of T cell responses to AZD1222 COVID-19 vaccine. V gave up 4 bases and J gave up 6 bases, with 29 bases separating them. The CDR3 has 19 amino acids. Per the germline V gene, CDR1 is SGDLS and CDR2 is YYNGEE. Measured with immunoSEQ multiplex PCR; TCRdb has only the in-frame clones, and not every one. Found here are fewer than 150,000 clones, 89% of them singletons; the top ten hold around a tenth. The sequence came from an adult who received the AZD1222 COVID-19 vaccine. This specimen consisted of peripheral blood, obtained 28 days after the second AZD1222 dose. The gene calls are TRBV9 and TRBJ1-5; D possibly corresponds to TRBD1 (6 bases). The CDR3 protein is CASSPGGGRVLRLGQPQHF. The CDR3 nucleotides read TGTGCCAGCAGCCCCGGGGGGGGGCGCGTTTTAAGGCTTGGTCAGCCCCAGCATTTT.